The 6 T cell receptor beta chains below all came from one sample that was sequenced in a study of blood T cell repertoires in COVID-19. Using immunoSEQ multiplex PCR, the repertoire was profiled, and TCRdb retains in-frame clones only, with some absent. Among 210,000 or so clones listed, roughly 80% were seen once. Material: peripheral blood. These receptors all stem from a woman aged 80 or over with acute or convalescent COVID-19.

CDR3 coding DNA: TGCAGCGTTGAAGATCCAGGGGAGGGCTACACCTTC. This sequence encodes CSVEDPGEGYTF. This chain uses TRBV29-1 with TRBJ1-2, with a tentative D call TRBD1 (6 bases). V lost 0 bases, J lost 8 bases, and 10 bases lay in between. The CDR3 is 12 residues long. Germline CDR1 is SQVTM and CDR2 is ANQGSEA.

This chain connects TRBV28 to TRBJ1-6, with D unclear. There are 16 residues in the CDR3. Trimming took 3 bases from V and 7 from J, leaving 16 bases between them. The V gene's germline CDR1 is MDHEN and CDR2 SYDVKM. The CDR3 loop reads CASSFPPTRRNSPLHF. The CDR3 bases are TGTGCCAGCAGTTTTCCGCCTACTAGACGGAATTCACCCCTCCACTTT. Supplemented by reference TRBV28 and TRBJ1-6, the full variable domain reads DVKVTQSSRYLVKRTGEKVFLECVQDMDHENMFWYRQDPGLGLRLIYFSYDVKMKEKGDIPEGYSVSREKKERFSLILESASTNQTSMYLCASSFPPTRRNSPLHFGNGTRLTVT.

The chain couples TRBV4-3 to TRBJ2-3; 7 nucleotides align to TRBD1. CDR1 is LGHNA, CDR2 YSLEER, per germline. With 4 bases clipped from V and 4 bases from J, the junction kept 5 bases outside the gene matches. The CDR3 totals 14 residues. The CDR3 spells CASSLGTVADTQYF. The CDR3 coding sequence is TGCGCCAGCAGCCTGGGGACAGTGGCAGATACGCAGTATTTT.

This clone was seen once. The V and J genes are TRBV19 and TRBJ1-2; TRBD1 is a possible D gene (5 bases). V lost 1 base to trimming and J lost 6 bases, with 12 bases between them. The V gene's germline CDR1 is LNHDA and CDR2 SQIVND (reference sequence). The CDR3 totals 14 residues. CDR3 bases: TGTGCCAGTAGTATAGCGGGGGGAGGCCATGGCTACACCTTC. Its protein product is CASSIAGGGHGYTF.

The chain recombines TRBV11-2 with TRBJ1-3; no reliable D call. This CDR3 region has 14 residues. Trimming took off 0 bases at V and 3 bases at J, with 6 bases between the two ends. Looked up from germline, CDR1 is SGHAT and CDR2 is FQNNGV. For the CDR3, the DNA is TGTGCCAGCAGCTTAGATTCGTATGGAAACACCATATATTTT. Translation gives CASSLDSYGNTIYF.

This chain connects TRBV5-4 to TRBJ1-1; 8 bases agree with TRBD1. The CDR3 is 16 residues long. The germline CDR1 and CDR2 sequences are SGHNT and YYREEE (reference sequence). V lost 4 bases and J lost 4; bases outside the gene matches: 12. The chain's CDR3 is CASSLRGLGRSTEAFF. For the CDR3, the DNA is TGTGCCAGCAGCCTCAGGGGGCTCGGCCGAAGCACTGAAGCTTTCTTT.